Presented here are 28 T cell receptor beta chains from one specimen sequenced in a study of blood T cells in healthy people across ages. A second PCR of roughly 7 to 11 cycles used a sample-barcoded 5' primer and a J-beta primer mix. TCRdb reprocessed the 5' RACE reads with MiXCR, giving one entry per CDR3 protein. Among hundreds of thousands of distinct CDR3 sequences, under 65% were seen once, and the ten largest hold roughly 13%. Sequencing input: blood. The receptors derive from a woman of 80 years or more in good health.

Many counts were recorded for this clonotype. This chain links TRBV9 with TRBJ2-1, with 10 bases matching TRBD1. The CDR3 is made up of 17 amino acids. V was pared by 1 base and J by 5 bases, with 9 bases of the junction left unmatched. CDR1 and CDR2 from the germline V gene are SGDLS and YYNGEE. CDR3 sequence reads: CASSVSGQGTLDNEQFF. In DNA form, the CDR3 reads TGTGCCAGCAGCGTATCGGGACAGGGGACTCTAGACAATGAGCAGTTCTTC.

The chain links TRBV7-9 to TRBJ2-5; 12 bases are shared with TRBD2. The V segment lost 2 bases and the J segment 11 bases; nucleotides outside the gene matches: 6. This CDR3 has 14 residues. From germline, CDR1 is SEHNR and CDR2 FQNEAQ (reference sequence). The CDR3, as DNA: TGTGCCAGCAGCTTATGGACTAGCGGGACTGAGCAGTACTTC. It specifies CASSLWTSGTEQYF.

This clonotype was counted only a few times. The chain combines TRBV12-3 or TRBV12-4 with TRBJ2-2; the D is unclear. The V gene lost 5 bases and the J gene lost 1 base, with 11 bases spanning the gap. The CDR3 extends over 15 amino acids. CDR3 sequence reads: CASSPSKGNTGELFF. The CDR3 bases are TGTGCCAGCAGTCCCAGTAAGGGGAACACCGGGGAGCTGTTTTTT.

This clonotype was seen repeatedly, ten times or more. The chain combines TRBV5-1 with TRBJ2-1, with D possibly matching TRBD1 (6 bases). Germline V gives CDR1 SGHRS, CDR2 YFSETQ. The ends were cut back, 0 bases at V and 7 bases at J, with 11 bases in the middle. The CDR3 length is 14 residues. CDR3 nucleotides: TGCGCCAGCAGCTTGGGGACAGCTGGGAATGAGCAGTTCTTC. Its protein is CASSLGTAGNEQFF.

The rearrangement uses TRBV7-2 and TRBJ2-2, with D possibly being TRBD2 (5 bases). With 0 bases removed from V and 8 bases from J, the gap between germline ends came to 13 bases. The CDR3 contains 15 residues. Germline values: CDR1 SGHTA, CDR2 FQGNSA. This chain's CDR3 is CASSLAAGGRGELFF. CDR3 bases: TGTGCCAGCAGCTTAGCCGCGGGCGGTAGGGGGGAGCTGTTTTTT.

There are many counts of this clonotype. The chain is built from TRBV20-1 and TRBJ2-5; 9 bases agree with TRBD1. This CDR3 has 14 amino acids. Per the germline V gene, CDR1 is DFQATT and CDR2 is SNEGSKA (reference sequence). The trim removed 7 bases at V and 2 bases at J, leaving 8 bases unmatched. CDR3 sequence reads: CSVGQGKGQETQYF. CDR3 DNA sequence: TGCAGTGTAGGACAGGGGAAGGGACAAGAGACCCAGTACTTC.

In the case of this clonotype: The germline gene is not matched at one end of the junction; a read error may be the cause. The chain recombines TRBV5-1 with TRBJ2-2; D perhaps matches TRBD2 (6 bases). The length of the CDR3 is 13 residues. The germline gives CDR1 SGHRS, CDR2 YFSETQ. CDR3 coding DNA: TGCGCCAGCAACCGGGGACCCACCGGGGGGCTGTTTTTT. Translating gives CASNRGPTGGLFF.

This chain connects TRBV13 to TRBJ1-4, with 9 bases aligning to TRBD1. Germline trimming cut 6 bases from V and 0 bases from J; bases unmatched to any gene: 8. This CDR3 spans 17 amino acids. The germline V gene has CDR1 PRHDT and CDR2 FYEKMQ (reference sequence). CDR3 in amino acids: CASSSGQGPPTNEKLFF. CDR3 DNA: TGTGCCAGCAGTTCCGGACAGGGGCCACCAACTAATGAAAAACTGTTTTTT.

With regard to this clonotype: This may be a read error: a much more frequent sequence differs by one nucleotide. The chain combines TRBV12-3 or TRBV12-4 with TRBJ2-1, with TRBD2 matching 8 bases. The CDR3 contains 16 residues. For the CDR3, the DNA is TGTGCCAGCACCGTTAGCGGGGAGAGCTCCCACAATGAGCAGTTCTTC. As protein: CASTVSGESSHNEQFF.

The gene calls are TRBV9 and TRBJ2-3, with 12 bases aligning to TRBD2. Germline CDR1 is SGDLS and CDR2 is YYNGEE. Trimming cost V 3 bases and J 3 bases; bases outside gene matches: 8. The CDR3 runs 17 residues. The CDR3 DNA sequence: TGTGCCAGCAGCGCTAGCGGGGGGGCCTCGTCGACAGATACGCAGTATTTT. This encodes CASSASGGASSTDTQYF.

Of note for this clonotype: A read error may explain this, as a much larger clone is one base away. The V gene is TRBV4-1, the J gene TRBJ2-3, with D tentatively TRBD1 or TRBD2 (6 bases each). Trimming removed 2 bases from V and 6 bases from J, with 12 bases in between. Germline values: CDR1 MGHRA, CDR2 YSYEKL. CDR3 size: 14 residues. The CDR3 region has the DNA TGCGCCAGCAGCCAAACAGGGAGGCGGGATACGCAGTATTTT. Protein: CASSQTGRRDTQYF.

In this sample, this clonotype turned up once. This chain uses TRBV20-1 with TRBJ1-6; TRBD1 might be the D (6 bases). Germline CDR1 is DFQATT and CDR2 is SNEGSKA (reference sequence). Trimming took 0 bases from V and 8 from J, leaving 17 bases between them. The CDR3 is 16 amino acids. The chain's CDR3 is CSARDPRPGVDSPLHF. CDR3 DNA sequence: TGCAGTGCTAGAGATCCTCGCCCAGGGGTGGATTCACCCCTCCACTTT.

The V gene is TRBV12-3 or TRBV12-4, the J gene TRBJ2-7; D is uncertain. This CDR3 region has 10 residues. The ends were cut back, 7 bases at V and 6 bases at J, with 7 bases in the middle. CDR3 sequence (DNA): TGTGCCAGCATTCCTAGCGAGCAGTACTTC. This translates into CASIPSEQYF.

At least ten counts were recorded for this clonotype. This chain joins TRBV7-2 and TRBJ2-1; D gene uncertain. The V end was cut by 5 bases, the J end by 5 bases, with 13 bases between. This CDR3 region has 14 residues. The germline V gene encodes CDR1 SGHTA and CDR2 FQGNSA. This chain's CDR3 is CASSPTVGNNEQFF. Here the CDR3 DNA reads TGTGCCAGCAGCCCAACGGTCGGAAACAATGAGCAGTTCTTC.

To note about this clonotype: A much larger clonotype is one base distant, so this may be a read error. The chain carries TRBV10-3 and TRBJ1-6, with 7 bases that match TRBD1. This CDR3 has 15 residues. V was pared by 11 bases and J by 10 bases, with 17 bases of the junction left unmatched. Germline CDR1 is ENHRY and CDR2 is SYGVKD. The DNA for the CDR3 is TGTGCCGTCGGGGAGACAGGGATACAGAAATCACCCCTCCACTTT. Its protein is CAVGETGIQKSPLHF.

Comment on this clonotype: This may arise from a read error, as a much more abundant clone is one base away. CDR3 loop: CASSYSQIGGHNEQYF. The DNA for the CDR3 is TGTGCCAGCAGTTACTCCCAAATAGGGGGGCACAATGAGCAGTACTTC. The rearrangement joins TRBV6-6 to TRBJ2-7, with D perhaps matching TRBD1 or TRBD2 (6 bases each). The germline CDR1 and CDR2 sequences are MNHNY and SVGAGI (reference sequence). Trimming shortened V by 0 bases and J by 7 bases, and 19 bases separated the two germline ends. CDR3 length: 16 amino acids.

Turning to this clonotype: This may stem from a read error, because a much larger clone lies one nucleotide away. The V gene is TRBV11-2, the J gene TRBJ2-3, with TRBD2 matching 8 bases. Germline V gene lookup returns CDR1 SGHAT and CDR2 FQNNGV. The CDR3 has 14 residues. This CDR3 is CARSFSGTGDTQYF. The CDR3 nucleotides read TGTGCCCGCAGCTTTAGCGGGACCGGAGATACGCAGTATTTT.

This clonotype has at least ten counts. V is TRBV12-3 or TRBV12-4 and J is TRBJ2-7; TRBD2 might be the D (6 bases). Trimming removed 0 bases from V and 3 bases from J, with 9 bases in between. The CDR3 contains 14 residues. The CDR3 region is CASSLAGDFYEQYF. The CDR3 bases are TGTGCCAGCAGTTTAGCGGGGGACTTCTACGAGCAGTACTTC.

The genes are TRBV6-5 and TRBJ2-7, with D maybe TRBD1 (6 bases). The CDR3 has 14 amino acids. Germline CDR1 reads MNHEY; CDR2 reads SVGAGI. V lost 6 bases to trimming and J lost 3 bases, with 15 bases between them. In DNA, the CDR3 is TGTGCCAGCAGCTCCGGGACATTTGGCTACGAGCAGTACTTC. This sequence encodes CASSSGTFGYEQYF.

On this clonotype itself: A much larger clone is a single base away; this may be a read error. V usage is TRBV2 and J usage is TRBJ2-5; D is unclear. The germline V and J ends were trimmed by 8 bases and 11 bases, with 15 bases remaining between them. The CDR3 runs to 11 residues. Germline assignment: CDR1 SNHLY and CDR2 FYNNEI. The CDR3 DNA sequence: TGTGCCAGCGGGCGTGAATACGTGCAGTACTTC. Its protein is CASGREYVQYF.

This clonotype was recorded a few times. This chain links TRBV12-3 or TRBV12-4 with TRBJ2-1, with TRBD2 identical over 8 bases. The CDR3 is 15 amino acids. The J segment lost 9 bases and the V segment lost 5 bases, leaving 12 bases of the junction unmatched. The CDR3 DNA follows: TGTGCCAGCAGTCCCGGACGAGCGGGAGCGCGTGAGCAGTTCTTC. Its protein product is CASSPGRAGAREQFF.

CDR3 sequence: CASRIKSENIQYF. The CDR3 DNA follows: TGTGCCAGCAGAATAAAATCGGAAAACATTCAGTACTTC. The gene calls are TRBV6-2 or TRBV6-3 and TRBJ2-4; no reliable D call. The CDR3 spans 13 residues. Germline assignment: CDR1 MNHEY and CDR2 SVGEGT. Between the trimmed V and J ends, which lost 6 bases and 5 bases, there was a span of 11 bases.

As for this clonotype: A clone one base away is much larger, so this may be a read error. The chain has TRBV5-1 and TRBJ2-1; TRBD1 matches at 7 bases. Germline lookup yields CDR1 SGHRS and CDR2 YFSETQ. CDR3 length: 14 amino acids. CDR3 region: CASSFGTDYTEQFF. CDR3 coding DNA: TGCGCCAGCAGCTTCGGGACAGACTACACTGAGCAGTTCTTC.

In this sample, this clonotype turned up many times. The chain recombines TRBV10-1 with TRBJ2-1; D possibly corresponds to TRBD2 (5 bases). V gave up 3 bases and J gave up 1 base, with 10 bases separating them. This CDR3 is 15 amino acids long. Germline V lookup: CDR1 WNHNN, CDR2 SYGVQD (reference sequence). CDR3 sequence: CASSDPSQSYNEQFF. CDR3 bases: TGCGCCAGCAGTGACCCTAGCCAGTCCTACAATGAGCAGTTCTTC.

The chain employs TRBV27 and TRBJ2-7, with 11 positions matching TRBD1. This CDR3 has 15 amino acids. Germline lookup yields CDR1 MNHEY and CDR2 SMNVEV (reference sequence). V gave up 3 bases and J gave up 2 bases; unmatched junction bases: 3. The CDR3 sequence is CASSFKGQGAYEQYF. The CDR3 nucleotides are TGTGCCAGCAGTTTTAAGGGACAGGGGGCCTACGAGCAGTACTTC.

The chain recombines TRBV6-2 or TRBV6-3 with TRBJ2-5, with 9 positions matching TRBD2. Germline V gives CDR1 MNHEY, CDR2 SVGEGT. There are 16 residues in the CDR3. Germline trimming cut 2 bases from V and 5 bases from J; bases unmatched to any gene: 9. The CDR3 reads CASSYPGLAFDETQYF. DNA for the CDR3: TGTGCCAGCAGTTACCCGGGACTAGCCTTTGACGAGACCCAGTACTTC.

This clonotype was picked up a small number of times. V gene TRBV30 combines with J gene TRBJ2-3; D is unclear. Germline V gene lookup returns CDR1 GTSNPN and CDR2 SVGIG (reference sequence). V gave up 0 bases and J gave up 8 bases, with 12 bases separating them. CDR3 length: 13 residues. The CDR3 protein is CAWSVHPPGTQYF. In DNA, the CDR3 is TGTGCCTGGAGTGTACATCCACCGGGTACGCAGTATTTT.

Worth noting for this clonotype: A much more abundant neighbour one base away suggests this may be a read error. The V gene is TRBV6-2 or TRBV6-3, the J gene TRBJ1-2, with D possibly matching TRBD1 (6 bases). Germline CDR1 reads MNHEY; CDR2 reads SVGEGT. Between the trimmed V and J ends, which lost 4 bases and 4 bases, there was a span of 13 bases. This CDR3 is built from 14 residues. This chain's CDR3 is CASSSRRGSYGYTF. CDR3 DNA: TGTGCCAGCAGTTCCCGAAGGGGGTCCTATGGCTACACCTTC.